Shown below are 9 T cell receptor beta chains from a single sample sequenced in a study of blood T cell repertoires in COVID-19. Method: immunoSEQ multiplex PCR; TCRdb's copy keeps in-frame clones and lacks some. This sample has about 150,000 clones, with about nine tenths found just once. The sequencing input was peripheral blood. These receptor sequences come from a woman in her 70s with acute or convalescent COVID-19.

This chain uses TRBV6-5 with TRBJ2-3; D call uncertain. This CDR3 has 13 amino acids. Germline V CDR1 and CDR2: MNHEY, SVGAGI. Trimming pared 2 bases from V and 2 bases from J, leaving 5 bases between. CDR3 sequence reads: CASSYALTDTQYF. In DNA form, the CDR3 reads TGTGCCAGCAGTTACGCGCTCACAGATACGCAGTATTTT.

V is TRBV24-1 and J is TRBJ1-2; D might be TRBD1 (5 bases). Germline V gene data show CDR1 as KGHDR and CDR2 as SFDVKD. CDR3 length equals 14 residues. Trimming shortened V by 5 bases and J by 5 bases, and 14 bases separated the two germline ends. The CDR3 region is CATSGQTDMYGYTF. CDR3 sequence (DNA): TGTGCCACCAGTGGTCAGACAGATATGTATGGCTACACCTTC.

This clone was observed a handful of times. The V call is TRBV3-1 (or the pseudogene TRBV3-2), the J call TRBJ1-6; a possible D gene is TRBD1 (5 bases). The V gene lost 11 bases and the J gene lost 8 bases, with 19 bases spanning the gap. CDR3 length: 14 amino acids. Germline V CDR1 and CDR2: LGHDT, YNNKEL (reference sequence). The DNA of the CDR3 is TGTGCCTCACGTCGGGGGAGCGGTGATTCACCCCTCCACTTT. Protein product: CASRRGSGDSPLHF.

This clone was observed once. V usage is TRBV5-1 and J usage is TRBJ1-6, with a tentative D call TRBD1 (6 bases). CDR3 length equals 16 residues. Trimming removed 5 bases at V and 7 bases at J, with 19 bases between. CDR1 and CDR2 (germline): SGHRS, YFSETQ. The CDR3 sequence: CASRSETGSRNSPLHF. The CDR3 DNA is TGCGCCAGCAGAAGTGAGACAGGCTCGAGGAATTCACCCCTCCACTTT.

This chain links TRBV28 with TRBJ1-4; D is ambiguous. V dropped 0 bases and J dropped 0 bases, with 11 bases sitting between them. The CDR3 is 17 amino acids. Germline assignment: CDR1 MDHEN and CDR2 SYDVKM. The CDR3 here is CASSLWGQIATNEKLFF. CDR3 sequence (DNA): TGTGCCAGCAGTTTATGGGGCCAGATTGCAACTAATGAAAAACTGTTTTTT. Full variable domain (outside the CDR3, taken from reference TRBV28 and TRBJ1-4): DVKVTQSSRYLVKRTGEKVFLECVQDMDHENMFWYRQDPGLGLRLIYFSYDVKMKEKGDIPEGYSVSREKKERFSLILESASTNQTSMYLCASSLWGQIATNEKLFFGSGTQLSVL.

This chain connects TRBV10-3 to TRBJ2-7; D is unresolved. Trimming stripped 1 base from V and 2 bases from J, with 6 bases between. Per germline, CDR1 ENHRY and CDR2 SYGVKD. This CDR3 is built from 13 residues. The CDR3, as DNA: TGTGCCATCAGTGAGTGGCAGACCTACGAGCAGTACTTC. Translating gives CAISEWQTYEQYF.

The V and J genes are TRBV24-1 and TRBJ1-2, with 8 bases aligning to TRBD1. CDR1 is KGHDR and CDR2 is SFDVKD in the germline V gene. The ends lost 11 bases at V and 4 bases at J; junction bases unmatched: 11. There are 14 residues in the CDR3. CDR3 coding DNA: TGTGCCAGTTGGACAGGGCCAGGGCTCTATGGCTACACCTTC. Translating gives CASWTGPGLYGYTF.

V gene TRBV19 combines with J gene TRBJ2-3; the match to TRBD1 covers 12 bases. The CDR3 is made up of 16 amino acids. Germline CDR1 and CDR2: LNHDA and SQIVND (reference sequence). V lost 5 bases, J lost 4 bases, and 7 bases stayed unmatched. CDR3 in amino acids: CASSPTGTGGPDTQYF. The CDR3 nucleotides read TGTGCCAGTAGTCCCACCGGGACAGGGGGCCCAGATACGCAGTATTTT.

The V and J genes are TRBV5-1 and TRBJ2-2; 10 nucleotides line up with TRBD1. This CDR3 region has 16 residues. Trimming removed 4 bases from V and 4 bases from J; junction bases left unmatched: 7. CDR1 SGHRS and CDR2 YFSETQ come from the germline V gene. The CDR3 region has the DNA TGCGCCAGCAGCGCGGCCGGGACAGGGGTCACCGGGGAGCTGTTTTTT. It is translated as CASSAAGTGVTGELFF.